This TCR beta chain was observed in a study of response to subunit inactivated influenza vaccine. Study-level results: It was suggested by the authors that few new T cells are recruited by each seasonal influenza vaccination.

This CDR3 contains 17 residues. Germline V gives CDR1 SGHNT, CDR2 YYREEE (reference sequence). Unmatched junction bases numbered 7, after V lost 3 bases and J lost 3 bases. This clonotype was counted between two and nine times. Its antigen remains unidentified. TCRdb reprocessed the RT-PCR reads with MiXCR, giving one entry per CDR3 protein. The sample gives around 530,000 distinct CDR3 sequences, approximately 15% of which show up once; 3% is in the top ten. The sample here was CD4+ T cells sorted from PBMCs, taken around 2 years after vaccination. The V gene is TRBV5-4, the J gene TRBJ2-1; 12 nucleotides match TRBD2. This TCR was recovered from a man between 50 and 75 years old who received an inactivated influenza vaccine. The CDR3 loop is CASSSNPLAGGYNEQFF. Here the CDR3 DNA reads TGTGCCAGCAGCTCAAATCCACTAGCGGGAGGCTACAATGAGCAGTTCTTC. Complete variable domain (other parts from reference TRBV5-4 and TRBJ2-1): ETGVTQSPTHLIKTRGQQVTLRCSSQSGHNTVSWYQQALGQGPQFIFQYYREEENGRGNFPPRFSGLQFPNYSSELNVNALELDDSALYLCASSSNPLAGGYNEQFFGPGTRLTVL.